Listed below are T cell receptor beta chains from one sample, sequenced in a study of T cell repertoires in enteric fever. TCRdb fed the reads into MiXCR, producing one record per CDR3 protein. The sample consists of just under 1,500 distinct CDR3 sequences, around 30% of them appearing once. Sequenced input: CCR7- CD38- CD4+ T cells from PBMCs. The receptors come from a human donor with Salmonella enteric fever, either typhoid or paratyphoid (not recorded which). Both conserved end residues are part of each CDR3. A D gene is named only where the DNA matches it firmly. Clone size is given for some rows only: seen once, a few or many times, or a class if the clone is expanded.

cdr3_length: 13
clone_size: large
v_call: TRBV5-1
j_call: TRBJ2-1
d_call: TRBD1
cdr3_nt: TGCGCCAGCAGCCCCCGACAGGGCAATGAGCAGTTCTTC
cdr3_aa: CASSPRQGNEQFF

cdr3_length: 13
clone_size: few
v_call: TRBV7-9
j_call: TRBJ1-5
d_call: .
cdr3_nt: TGTGCCAGCAGCTTATTCGAGTTTCAGCCCCAGCATTTT
cdr3_aa: CASSLFEFQPQHF

cdr3_length: 17
clone_size: medium-sized
v_call: TRBV2
j_call: TRBJ1-1
d_call: TRBD1
cdr3_nt: TGTGCCAGCAGTGCGATAGGGACAGGACCCATGAACACTGAAGCTTTCTTT
cdr3_aa: CASSAIGTGPMNTEAFF

cdr3_length: 15
clone_size: few
v_call: TRBV7-3
j_call: TRBJ2-3
d_call: TRBD1
cdr3_nt: TGTGCCAGCAGCCCGGGACAGGGGGCGTCAGATACGCAGTATTTT
cdr3_aa: CASSPGQGASDTQYF

cdr3_length: 14
clone_size: .
v_call: TRBV18
j_call: TRBJ2-7
d_call: .
cdr3_nt: TGTGCCAGCTCACCAGTACAGACCGCCTACGAGCAGTACTTC
cdr3_aa: CASSPVQTAYEQYF

cdr3_length: 14
clone_size: .
v_call: TRBV5-1
j_call: TRBJ2-1
d_call: TRBD2
cdr3_nt: TGCGCCAGCAAAGGGGGACTAGCGGACAATGAGCAGTTCTTC
cdr3_aa: CASKGGLADNEQFF

cdr3_length: 15
clone_size: medium-sized
v_call: TRBV5-1
j_call: TRBJ2-3
d_call: .
cdr3_nt: TGCGCCAGCAGCTTGCCAGCGGACTACACAGATACGCAGTATTTT
cdr3_aa: CASSLPADYTDTQYF

cdr3_length: 13
clone_size: medium-sized
v_call: TRBV7-9
j_call: TRBJ2-7
d_call: .
cdr3_nt: TGTGCCAGCAGCTTACTCACCTCCTACGAGCAGTACTTC
cdr3_aa: CASSLLTSYEQYF

cdr3_length: 16
clone_size: .
v_call: TRBV18
j_call: TRBJ1-2
d_call: .
cdr3_nt: TGTGCCAGCTCACCAAGCCCCGGAGGAGAGAACTATGGCTACACCTTC
cdr3_aa: CASSPSPGGENYGYTF

cdr3_length: 14
clone_size: .
v_call: TRBV12-3/TRBV12-4
j_call: TRBJ2-1
d_call: .
cdr3_nt: TGTGCCAGCCCGGGCCGAAACTCCTACAATGAGCAGTTCTTC
cdr3_aa: CASPGRNSYNEQFF

cdr3_length: 13
clone_size: .
v_call: TRBV18
j_call: TRBJ2-7
d_call: .
cdr3_nt: TGTGCCAGCTCACCAGGGCTGGAGTACGAGCAGTACTTC
cdr3_aa: CASSPGLEYEQYF

cdr3_length: 17
clone_size: .
v_call: TRBV5-1
j_call: TRBJ2-1
d_call: .
cdr3_nt: TGCGCCAGCAGCCCCATGAATGGCCCCGGTAACCCCAATGAGCAGTTCTTC
cdr3_aa: CASSPMNGPGNPNEQFF

cdr3_length: 16
clone_size: medium-sized
v_call: TRBV5-1
j_call: TRBJ1-1
d_call: .
cdr3_nt: TGCGCCAGCAGCTTCTCTATAGGGAACATGAACACTGAAGCTTTCTTT
cdr3_aa: CASSFSIGNMNTEAFF

cdr3_length: 16
clone_size: .
v_call: TRBV18
j_call: TRBJ2-3
d_call: .
cdr3_nt: TGTGCCAGCTCACGACAACCCAGGGGAGGGGCAGATACGCAGTATTTT
cdr3_aa: CASSRQPRGGADTQYF

cdr3_length: 15
clone_size: medium-sized
v_call: TRBV11-3
j_call: TRBJ2-2
d_call: .
cdr3_nt: TGTGCCAGCAGCCGAGGGGGTTCGACCACCGGGGAGCTGTTTTTT
cdr3_aa: CASSRGGSTTGELFF

cdr3_length: 17
clone_size: large
v_call: TRBV30
j_call: TRBJ2-5
d_call: TRBD2
cdr3_nt: TGTGCCTGGAGTGGCGGACTAGCGGGAGGCCGAGGAGAGACCCAGTACTTC
cdr3_aa: CAWSGGLAGGRGETQYF

cdr3_length: 12
clone_size: large
v_call: TRBV7-2
j_call: TRBJ2-3
d_call: .
cdr3_nt: TGTGCCAGCAGCTCGGCCGATGATACGCAGTATTTT
cdr3_aa: CASSSADDTQYF

cdr3_length: 14
clone_size: .
v_call: TRBV5-1
j_call: TRBJ2-3
d_call: TRBD2
cdr3_nt: TGCGCCAGCAGCTTGGACGGGAGGATAGATAAGCAGTATTTT
cdr3_aa: CASSLDGRIDKQYF

cdr3_length: 13
clone_size: .
v_call: TRBV7-2
j_call: TRBJ2-1
d_call: .
cdr3_nt: TGTGCCAGCAGCAAGACAGGAAACGGTGAGCAGTTCTTC
cdr3_aa: CASSKTGNGEQFF

cdr3_length: 12
clone_size: few
v_call: TRBV5-1
j_call: TRBJ1-2
d_call: .
cdr3_nt: TGCGCCAGCAGCGCGGGGGACGATGGCTACACCTTC
cdr3_aa: CASSAGDDGYTF

cdr3_length: 16
clone_size: .
v_call: TRBV5-1
j_call: TRBJ2-5
d_call: .
cdr3_nt: TGCGCCAGCAGCCCCGGGGTGAGACGCGGCCAAGAGACCCAGTACTTC
cdr3_aa: CASSPGVRRGQETQYF

cdr3_length: 14
clone_size: few
v_call: TRBV7-6
j_call: TRBJ2-1
d_call: TRBD2
cdr3_nt: TGTGCCAGCGGCCGCGGGAGGGCTTACAATGAGCAGTTCTTC
cdr3_aa: CASGRGRAYNEQFF

cdr3_length: 15
clone_size: .
v_call: TRBV18
j_call: TRBJ1-5
d_call: .
cdr3_nt: TGTGCCAGCTCACTACACCAGGGGAGCAATCAGCCCCAGCATTTT
cdr3_aa: CASSLHQGSNQPQHF

cdr3_length: 13
clone_size: .
v_call: TRBV5-1
j_call: TRBJ2-1
d_call: .
cdr3_nt: TGCGCCAGCAGCTTGGGGACTTACAATGAGCAGTTCTTC
cdr3_aa: CASSLGTYNEQFF

cdr3_length: 15
clone_size: .
v_call: TRBV11-2
j_call: TRBJ2-1
d_call: .
cdr3_nt: TGTGCCAGCAGCTTAGATCTACACTCCTACAATGAGCAGTTCTTC
cdr3_aa: CASSLDLHSYNEQFF

cdr3_length: 16
clone_size: medium-sized
v_call: TRBV11-3
j_call: TRBJ2-1
d_call: TRBD2
cdr3_nt: TGTGCCAGCAGCTTAGGACTAGCGGGAGCCTACAATGAGCAGTTCTTC
cdr3_aa: CASSLGLAGAYNEQFF

cdr3_length: 17
clone_size: large
v_call: TRBV7-3
j_call: TRBJ2-1
d_call: TRBD1
cdr3_nt: TGTGCCAGCAGTTCAACTGCCGGGACAGGGGGAATCAATGAGCAGTTCTTC
cdr3_aa: CASSSTAGTGGINEQFF

cdr3_length: 15
clone_size: large
v_call: TRBV7-6
j_call: TRBJ2-1
d_call: TRBD2
cdr3_nt: TGTGCCAGCAGCTTCGGAGCGGGAGCTAGGGATGAGCAGTTCTTC
cdr3_aa: CASSFGAGARDEQFF

cdr3_length: 12
clone_size: medium-sized
v_call: TRBV10-3
j_call: TRBJ2-7
d_call: TRBD2
cdr3_nt: TGTGCCATCGCAGCGGGAGCCTACGAGCAGTACTTC
cdr3_aa: CAIAAGAYEQYF

cdr3_length: 12
clone_size: .
v_call: TRBV5-1
j_call: TRBJ1-1
d_call: .
cdr3_nt: TGCGCCAGCAGCTCAGGGTACACTGAAGCTTTCTTT
cdr3_aa: CASSSGYTEAFF

cdr3_length: 15
clone_size: .
v_call: TRBV5-1
j_call: TRBJ2-2
d_call: .
cdr3_nt: TGCGCCAGCAGCCCGACTGGATCGAGGACCGGGGAGCTGTTTTTT
cdr3_aa: CASSPTGSRTGELFF

cdr3_length: 14
clone_size: .
v_call: TRBV5-1
j_call: TRBJ2-5
d_call: .
cdr3_nt: TGCGCCAGCAGCTTGGGGGACTTGCAAGAGACCCAGTACTTC
cdr3_aa: CASSLGDLQETQYF